This T cell receptor beta chain was sequenced for a study of cytomegalovirus exposure and HLA in healthy donors. Study-level points and caveats: Testing in vitro showed a few CMV-associated chains specific for CMV antigens. A later analysis showed TCR association rates differing by HLA locus, peaking at DRB1 and lowest at HLA-C. The classifier, whose performance was assessed in both the original and validation cohorts, reportedly diagnosed cytomegalovirus status with high specificity and sensitivity.

The primer mix had 60 Vbeta and 13 Jbeta primers. Repertoires were generated with immunoSEQ multiplex PCR, while TCRdb's copy carries only in-frame clones and drops some. The table lists about 250,000 clones, under 80% of them singletons, with 2% to 2.5% in the top ten. Concerning this clone itself: Its antigen is as yet unknown.

There are 13 residues in the CDR3. V was shortened by 6 bases and J by 4 bases, with 12 bases between the two germline ends. The germline V gene has CDR1 LNHDA and CDR2 SQIVND (reference sequence). Sequenced: PBMCs. This sequence originates from a female donor in good health and CMV-seronegative. This chain joins TRBV19 and TRBJ1-2; tentative D call: TRBD1 (6 bases). Here the CDR3 reads CASRTPGAYGYTF. The DNA for the CDR3 is TGTGCCAGTAGGACTCCAGGGGCCTATGGCTACACCTTC.